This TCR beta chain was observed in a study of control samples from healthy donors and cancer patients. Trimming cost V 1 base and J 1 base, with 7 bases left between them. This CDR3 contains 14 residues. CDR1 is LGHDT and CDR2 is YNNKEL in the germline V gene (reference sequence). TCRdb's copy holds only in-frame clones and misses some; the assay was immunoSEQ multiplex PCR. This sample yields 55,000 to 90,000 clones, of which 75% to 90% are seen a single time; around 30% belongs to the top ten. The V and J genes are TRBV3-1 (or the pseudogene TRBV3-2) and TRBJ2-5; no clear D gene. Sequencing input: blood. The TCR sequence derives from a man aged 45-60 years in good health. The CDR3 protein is CASSQGILQETQYF. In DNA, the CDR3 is TGTGCCAGCAGCCAAGGGATTCTCCAAGAGACCCAGTACTTC.